The rows below give T cell receptor beta chains drawn from one sample of a study of T-cell memory formation after mild COVID-19. TCRdb independently ran MiXCR on the 5' RACE reads; one entry per CDR3 protein. This table has around 510,000 distinct CDR3 sequences, about a fifth appearing once. Input material: PBMCs or a T cell subset sorted from them (not recorded which). The receptors here all came from an adult woman who had mild COVID-19 (a few samples of this study predate the infection). Cell type and time point are not known. The CDR3 runs from the conserved cysteine through the conserved F or W. Each record gives: J gene, V gene, clone size, D gene, CDR3 DNA, CDR3 protein. D genes are given only for firm matches. For some rows the clone size is stated as once, few or many, or as a class when expanded; others skip it.

j_gene: TRBJ1-4; v_gene: TRBV12-3/TRBV12-4; abundance: few; d_gene: TRBD1; CDR3nt: TGTGCCAGCAGCGGACAGGGGGGGGAAAAACTGTTTTTT; CDR3aa: CASSGQGGEKLFF
j_gene: TRBJ2-2; v_gene: TRBV12-3/TRBV12-4; abundance: NA; d_gene: NA; CDR3nt: TGTGCCAGCAGTCCCCGGACACGGAGGTCGCCCGGGGAGCTGTTTTTT; CDR3aa: CASSPRTRRSPGELFF
j_gene: TRBJ1-2; v_gene: TRBV14; abundance: NA; d_gene: NA; CDR3nt: TGTGCCAGCAGCCAAGACTGGGGGTGGGATGGCTACACCTTC; CDR3aa: CASSQDWGWDGYTF
j_gene: TRBJ2-7; v_gene: TRBV13; abundance: few; d_gene: NA; CDR3nt: TGTGCCAGCAGCTTAGGAGTAGGGACCCACGAGCAGTACTTC; CDR3aa: CASSLGVGTHEQYF
j_gene: TRBJ2-1; v_gene: TRBV7-9; abundance: many; d_gene: TRBD2; CDR3nt: TGTGCCAGCAGCTTAGACAGCGGGAGCTACAATGAGCAGTTCTTC; CDR3aa: CASSLDSGSYNEQFF
j_gene: TRBJ1-1; v_gene: TRBV7-9; abundance: NA; d_gene: NA; CDR3nt: TGTGCCAGCAGCTTAGTAGGTTACGATGGGCAGACCGGAGGGGCGAACACTGAAGCTTTCTTT; CDR3aa: CASSLVGYDGQTGGANTEAFF
j_gene: TRBJ2-7; v_gene: TRBV4-1; abundance: NA; d_gene: NA; CDR3nt: TGCGCCAGCAGCCATCTTAAGACGCCGGAATACGAGCAGTACTTC; CDR3aa: CASSHLKTPEYEQYF
j_gene: TRBJ2-4; v_gene: TRBV11-2; abundance: NA; d_gene: TRBD1; CDR3nt: TGTGCCAGCAGCTCCGCCTATTGGGAAAAGGGGACAGTGAAAAACATTCAGTACTTC; CDR3aa: CASSSAYWEKGTVKNIQYF
j_gene: TRBJ2-3; v_gene: TRBV9; abundance: few; d_gene: TRBD2; CDR3nt: TGTGCCAGCAGCCCCCTGAGGAGCGGGGGCACAGATACGCAGTATTTT; CDR3aa: CASSPLRSGGTDTQYF
j_gene: TRBJ2-5; v_gene: TRBV9; abundance: few; d_gene: NA; CDR3nt: TGTGCCAGCCAACCGGGGCCCCAGGAGACCCAGTACTTC; CDR3aa: CASQPGPQETQYF
j_gene: TRBJ1-2; v_gene: TRBV18; abundance: NA; d_gene: TRBD1; CDR3nt: TGTGCCAGCTCACGGGACAGGGTGGATGGCTACACCTTC; CDR3aa: CASSRDRVDGYTF
j_gene: TRBJ2-1; v_gene: TRBV7-9; abundance: NA; d_gene: TRBD1; CDR3nt: TGTGCCAGCAGCTCTCCGACAGGGGACTACAATGAGCAGTTCTTC; CDR3aa: CASSSPTGDYNEQFF
j_gene: TRBJ2-7; v_gene: TRBV15; abundance: few; d_gene: NA; CDR3nt: TGTGCCACCAGCAGAGATCACCCCTCGGGACTCCTGAGCTACGAGCAGTACTTC; CDR3aa: CATSRDHPSGLLSYEQYF
j_gene: TRBJ2-3; v_gene: TRBV5-6; abundance: NA; d_gene: NA; CDR3nt: TGTGCCAGCAGCTACGGGGGCCCGGCTAGCACAGATACGCAGTATTTT; CDR3aa: CASSYGGPASTDTQYF
j_gene: TRBJ1-2; v_gene: TRBV5-1; abundance: NA; d_gene: NA; CDR3nt: TGCGCCAGCAGCTTGGGGGATGGTGGCTACACCTTC; CDR3aa: CASSLGDGGYTF
j_gene: TRBJ2-7; v_gene: TRBV3-1; abundance: once; d_gene: NA; CDR3nt: TGTGCCAGCAGCCAAGATGGGACTGGCGTCGGGCAGTACTTC; CDR3aa: CASSQDGTGVGQYF
j_gene: TRBJ1-1; v_gene: TRBV5-5; abundance: NA; d_gene: TRBD1; CDR3nt: TGTGCCAGCAGCTTGGTAGCCAGGGGGTTGACTGAAGCTTTCTTT; CDR3aa: CASSLVARGLTEAFF
j_gene: TRBJ2-3; v_gene: TRBV24-1; abundance: NA; d_gene: NA; CDR3nt: TGTGCCACCAGTGGTGGATTGGCCGGCTTCACAGATACGCAGTATTTT; CDR3aa: CATSGGLAGFTDTQYF
j_gene: TRBJ2-4; v_gene: TRBV13; abundance: NA; d_gene: TRBD1; CDR3nt: TGTGCCAGCAGCACCAGACAGGGGGCGCTGGGGAACATTCAGTACTTC; CDR3aa: CASSTRQGALGNIQYF
j_gene: TRBJ2-1; v_gene: TRBV2; abundance: NA; d_gene: TRBD1; CDR3nt: TGTGCCAGCAGTGAAGGGACAGGTGTCCTGGTAGAGTTCTTC; CDR3aa: CASSEGTGVLVEFF
j_gene: TRBJ2-6; v_gene: TRBV18; abundance: NA; d_gene: TRBD2; CDR3nt: TGTGCCAGCTCACCATTCCGGGACTATTCTGGGGCCAACGTCCTGACTTTC; CDR3aa: CASSPFRDYSGANVLTF
j_gene: TRBJ2-7; v_gene: TRBV19; abundance: few; d_gene: TRBD1; CDR3nt: TGTGCCAGTAGACGGACAGGGGGTGAGGAGCAGTACTTC; CDR3aa: CASRRTGGEEQYF
j_gene: TRBJ1-1; v_gene: TRBV7-2; abundance: many; d_gene: TRBD1; CDR3nt: TGTGCCAGCAGCTCGTACAGGGGAGGGACTGAAGCTTTCTTT; CDR3aa: CASSSYRGGTEAFF
j_gene: TRBJ2-5; v_gene: TRBV7-2; abundance: few; d_gene: TRBD2; CDR3nt: TGTGCCAGCAGCTTATCACTAGCGGGAGGGGAAGAGACCCAGTACTTC; CDR3aa: CASSLSLAGGEETQYF
j_gene: TRBJ2-1; v_gene: TRBV11-2; abundance: NA; d_gene: TRBD2; CDR3nt: TGTGCCAGCAGCCAACGTATGACTAGCGCGAACTACAATGAGCAGTTCTTC; CDR3aa: CASSQRMTSANYNEQFF
j_gene: TRBJ2-3; v_gene: TRBV5-5; abundance: few; d_gene: TRBD1; CDR3nt: TGTGCCAGCAGCTGGGACAGGCCCCTGAGCACAGATACGCAGTATTTT; CDR3aa: CASSWDRPLSTDTQYF
j_gene: TRBJ1-2; v_gene: TRBV19; abundance: NA; d_gene: NA; CDR3nt: TGTGCCAGTAGTCCGGCGGCCGACAACTATGGCTACACCTTC; CDR3aa: CASSPAADNYGYTF
j_gene: TRBJ1-3; v_gene: TRBV20-1; abundance: NA; d_gene: NA; CDR3nt: TGCAGTGCCAGAGGGATAGCTGGAAACACCATATATTTT; CDR3aa: CSARGIAGNTIYF
j_gene: TRBJ1-2; v_gene: TRBV20-1; abundance: NA; d_gene: TRBD1; CDR3nt: TGCAGTGCATCCGGTGACAGGGAATTTTATGGCTACACCTTC; CDR3aa: CSASGDREFYGYTF
j_gene: TRBJ2-1; v_gene: TRBV2; abundance: few; d_gene: NA; CDR3nt: TGTGCCAGCAGTGAAGGGGGCTACAGGGAAGGGGACAATGAGCAGTTCTTC; CDR3aa: CASSEGGYREGDNEQFF
j_gene: TRBJ1-5; v_gene: TRBV12-3/TRBV12-4; abundance: NA; d_gene: TRBD1; CDR3nt: TGTGCCAGCAGCTCCCCGGGACAGGGGGCAAATCAGCCCCAGCATTTT; CDR3aa: CASSSPGQGANQPQHF
j_gene: TRBJ2-3; v_gene: TRBV6-2/TRBV6-3; abundance: NA; d_gene: NA; CDR3nt: TGTGCCAGCAGTCTCGGGACGGTGGATACGCAGTATTTT; CDR3aa: CASSLGTVDTQYF
j_gene: TRBJ1-3; v_gene: TRBV5-1; abundance: few; d_gene: TRBD1; CDR3nt: TGCGCCAGCAGACCCGCCCCAACAGGGGGTTATGGAAACACCATATATTTT; CDR3aa: CASRPAPTGGYGNTIYF
j_gene: TRBJ2-7; v_gene: TRBV5-1; abundance: NA; d_gene: TRBD1; CDR3nt: TGCGCCAGCCGGACAGGAGACTCCTACGAGCAGTACTTC; CDR3aa: CASRTGDSYEQYF
j_gene: TRBJ1-5; v_gene: TRBV5-5; abundance: few; d_gene: NA; CDR3nt: TGTGCCAGCAGCTTGGGGGACAACCCCATGCGGCCCCAGCATTTT; CDR3aa: CASSLGDNPMRPQHF
j_gene: TRBJ2-7; v_gene: TRBV4-2; abundance: NA; d_gene: TRBD2; CDR3nt: TGTGCCAGCAGCCAAGCCTTACTAGCGCCCCGGGACGAGCAGTACTTC; CDR3aa: CASSQALLAPRDEQYF
j_gene: TRBJ2-1; v_gene: TRBV25-1; abundance: few; d_gene: TRBD2; CDR3nt: TGTGCCAGCAGGTACGGGACTAACTACAATGAGCAGTTCTTC; CDR3aa: CASRYGTNYNEQFF
j_gene: TRBJ2-4; v_gene: TRBV6-5; abundance: few; d_gene: NA; CDR3nt: TGTGCCAGCAGTCAAACGGGGACTGGGAACATTCAGTACTTC; CDR3aa: CASSQTGTGNIQYF
j_gene: TRBJ1-5; v_gene: TRBV19; abundance: NA; d_gene: TRBD1; CDR3nt: TGCGCCACGGGACAGGGGGCTCAGCCCCAGCATTTT; CDR3aa: CATGQGAQPQHF
j_gene: TRBJ2-2; v_gene: TRBV12-3/TRBV12-4; abundance: NA; d_gene: NA; CDR3nt: TGTGCCAGCAGATCCGGGACTGGGTTGAACACCGGGGAGCTGTTTTTT; CDR3aa: CASRSGTGLNTGELFF
j_gene: TRBJ2-1; v_gene: TRBV7-6; abundance: NA; d_gene: NA; CDR3nt: TGTGCCAGCAGCTTAACTCGTAGAGACAATGAGCAGTTCTTC; CDR3aa: CASSLTRRDNEQFF
j_gene: TRBJ2-1; v_gene: TRBV2; abundance: NA; d_gene: NA; CDR3nt: TGTGCCAGCACCCAGACTAGACGTAATAGGGATGAGCAGTTCTTC; CDR3aa: CASTQTRRNRDEQFF
j_gene: TRBJ2-2; v_gene: TRBV12-3/TRBV12-4; abundance: few; d_gene: TRBD1; CDR3nt: TGTGCCAGCATAACAGGGGGCGCCCCCGGGGAGCTGTTTTTT; CDR3aa: CASITGGAPGELFF
j_gene: TRBJ2-7; v_gene: TRBV29-1; abundance: few; d_gene: NA; CDR3nt: TGCAGCGTTGAAGTCGGGCCAGACTACGAGCAGTACTTC; CDR3aa: CSVEVGPDYEQYF
j_gene: TRBJ2-5; v_gene: TRBV10-3; abundance: NA; d_gene: NA; CDR3nt: TGTGCCATCAGTGAGTCTGGACACAGAGCGACCCAGTACTTC; CDR3aa: CAISESGHRATQYF
j_gene: TRBJ2-3; v_gene: TRBV15; abundance: few; d_gene: NA; CDR3nt: TGTGCCACCAGCAGAGTACGGAGGGGGAGCACAGATACGCAGTATTTT; CDR3aa: CATSRVRRGSTDTQYF
j_gene: TRBJ2-5; v_gene: TRBV12-3/TRBV12-4; abundance: few; d_gene: NA; CDR3nt: TGTGCCAGCAGTTTTCAGGCAGTAGCTTCGCGGGAGACCCAGTACTTC; CDR3aa: CASSFQAVASRETQYF
j_gene: TRBJ1-4; v_gene: TRBV9; abundance: NA; d_gene: TRBD1; CDR3nt: TGTGCCAGCAGCCCGGGACAGGGAACAAATGAAAAACTGTTTTTT; CDR3aa: CASSPGQGTNEKLFF
j_gene: TRBJ2-1; v_gene: TRBV20-1; abundance: few; d_gene: TRBD1; CDR3nt: TGCAGTGCTAGAGATCTTGCGAGGGGGCTCAATGAGCAGTTCTTC; CDR3aa: CSARDLARGLNEQFF
j_gene: TRBJ2-3; v_gene: TRBV5-1; abundance: many; d_gene: NA; CDR3nt: TGTGCCAGCAGCTCTCAGGGAGATACGCAGTATTTT; CDR3aa: CASSSQGDTQYF
j_gene: TRBJ1-2; v_gene: TRBV12-3/TRBV12-4; abundance: once; d_gene: NA; CDR3nt: TGTGCCAGCAGTTTAAGCGGGGGCCATGGCTACACCTTC; CDR3aa: CASSLSGGHGYTF
j_gene: TRBJ2-7; v_gene: TRBV29-1; abundance: few; d_gene: TRBD2; CDR3nt: TGCAGCGTCGTAGGACTAGCGGGTGGCTCCTACGAGCAGTACTTC; CDR3aa: CSVVGLAGGSYEQYF
j_gene: TRBJ2-5; v_gene: TRBV2; abundance: few; d_gene: TRBD1; CDR3nt: TGTGCCAGCAGTGAAGGGACAGGGAGGCAAGAGACCCAGTACTTC; CDR3aa: CASSEGTGRQETQYF